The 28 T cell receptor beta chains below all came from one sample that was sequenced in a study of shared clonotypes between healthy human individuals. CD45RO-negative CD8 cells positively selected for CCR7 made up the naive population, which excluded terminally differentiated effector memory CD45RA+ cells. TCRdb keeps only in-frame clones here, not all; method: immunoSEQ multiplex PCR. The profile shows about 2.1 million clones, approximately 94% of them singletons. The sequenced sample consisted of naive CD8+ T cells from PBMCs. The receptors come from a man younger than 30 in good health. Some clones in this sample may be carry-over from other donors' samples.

DNA for the CDR3: TGTGCCAGCAGTTTACAGGGGGCCGTAGAGACCCAGTACTTC. Protein: CASSLQGAVETQYF. The chain combines TRBV28 with TRBJ2-5; the match to TRBD1 covers 8 bases. CDR1 and CDR2 (germline): MDHEN, SYDVKM. The trim removed 2 bases at V and 4 bases at J, leaving 3 bases unmatched. This CDR3 contains 14 residues. Full variable domain (missing parts from reference TRBV28 and TRBJ2-5): DVKVTQSSRYLVKRTGEKVFLECVQDMDHENMFWYRQDPGLGLRLIYFSYDVKMKEKGDIPEGYSVSREKKERFSLILESASTNQTSMYLCASSLQGAVETQYFGPGTRLLVL.

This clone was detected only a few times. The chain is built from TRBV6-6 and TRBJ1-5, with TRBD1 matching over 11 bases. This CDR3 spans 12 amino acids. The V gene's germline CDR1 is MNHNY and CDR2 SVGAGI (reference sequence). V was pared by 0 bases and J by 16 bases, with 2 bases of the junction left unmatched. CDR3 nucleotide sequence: TGTGCCAGCAGTTACTCGGGACAGGGGGTTCATTTT. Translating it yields CASSYSGQGVHF.

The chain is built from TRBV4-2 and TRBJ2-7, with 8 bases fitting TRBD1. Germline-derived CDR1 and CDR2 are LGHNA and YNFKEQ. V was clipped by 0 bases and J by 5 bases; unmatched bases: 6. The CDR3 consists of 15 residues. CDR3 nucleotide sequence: TGTGCCAGCAGCCAAGATGACAGGGGATGGGACGAGCAGTACTTC. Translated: CASSQDDRGWDEQYF.

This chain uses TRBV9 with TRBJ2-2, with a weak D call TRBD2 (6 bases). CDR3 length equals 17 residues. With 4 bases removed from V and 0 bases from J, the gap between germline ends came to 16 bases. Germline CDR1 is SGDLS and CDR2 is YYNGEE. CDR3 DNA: TGTGCCAGCAGCCCGCACCGTAGCGGAGCGAACACCGGGGAGCTGTTTTTT. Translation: CASSPHRSGANTGELFF. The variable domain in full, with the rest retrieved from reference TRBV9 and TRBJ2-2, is DSGVTQTPKHLITATGQRVTLRCSPRSGDLSVYWYQQSLDQGLQFLIQYYNGEERAKGNILERFSAQQFPDLHSELNLSSLELGDSALYFCASSPHRSGANTGELFFGEGSRLTVL.

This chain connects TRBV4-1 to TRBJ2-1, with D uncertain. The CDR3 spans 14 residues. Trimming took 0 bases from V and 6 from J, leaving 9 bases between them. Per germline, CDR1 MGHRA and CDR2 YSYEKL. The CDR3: CASSQDSQANEQFF. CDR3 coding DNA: TGCGCCAGCAGCCAAGATAGTCAGGCCAATGAGCAGTTCTTC.

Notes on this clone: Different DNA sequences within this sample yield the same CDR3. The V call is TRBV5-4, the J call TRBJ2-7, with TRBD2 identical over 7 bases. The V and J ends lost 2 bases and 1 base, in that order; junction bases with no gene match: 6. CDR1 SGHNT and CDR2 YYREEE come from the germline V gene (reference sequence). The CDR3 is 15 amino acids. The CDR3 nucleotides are TGTGCCAGCAGCTTAGATCGGGGAGGGTCCTACGAGCAGTACTTC. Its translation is CASSLDRGGSYEQYF.

In DNA form, the CDR3 reads TGTGCCACCAGCACGGCCCCCGGGACTCCCGGAGGGGGGGAGCTGTTTTTT. Its protein is CATSTAPGTPGGGELFF. V and J are TRBV15 and TRBJ2-2, with D possibly TRBD2 on 6 matching bases. The germline CDR1 and CDR2 sequences are LNHNV and YYDKDF (reference sequence). Trimming pared 4 bases from V and 8 bases from J, leaving 23 bases between. CDR3 length: 17 amino acids.

The CDR3 loop reads CAIKGRNLEGYTF. The DNA for the CDR3 is TGTGCCATCAAAGGACGGAATCTCGAGGGCTACACCTTC. J is TRBJ1-2 and V is TRBV10-3, with D unclear. Germline CDR1 is ENHRY and CDR2 is SYGVKD. V shed 7 bases and J shed 8 bases, with 17 bases lying between them. This CDR3 region has 13 residues.

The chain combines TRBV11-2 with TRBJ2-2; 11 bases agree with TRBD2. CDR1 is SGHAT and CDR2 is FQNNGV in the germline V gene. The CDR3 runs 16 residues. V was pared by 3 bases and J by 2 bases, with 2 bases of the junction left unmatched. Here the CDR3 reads CASSFRLAGNTGELFF. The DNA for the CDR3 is TGTGCCAGCAGCTTCAGACTAGCGGGAAACACCGGGGAGCTGTTTTTT.

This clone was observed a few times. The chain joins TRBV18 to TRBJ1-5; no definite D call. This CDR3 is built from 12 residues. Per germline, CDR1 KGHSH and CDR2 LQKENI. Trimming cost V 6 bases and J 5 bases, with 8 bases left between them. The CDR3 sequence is CASSPTDQPQHF. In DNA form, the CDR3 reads TGTGCCAGCTCTCCCACGGATCAGCCCCAGCATTTT.

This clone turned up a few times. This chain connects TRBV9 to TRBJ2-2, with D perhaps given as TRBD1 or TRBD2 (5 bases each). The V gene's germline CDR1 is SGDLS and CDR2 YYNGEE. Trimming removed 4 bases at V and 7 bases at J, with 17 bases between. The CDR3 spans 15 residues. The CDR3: CASSIRGPSNGELFF. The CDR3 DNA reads TGTGCCAGCAGCATCCGGGGCCCATCGAACGGGGAGCTGTTTTTT.

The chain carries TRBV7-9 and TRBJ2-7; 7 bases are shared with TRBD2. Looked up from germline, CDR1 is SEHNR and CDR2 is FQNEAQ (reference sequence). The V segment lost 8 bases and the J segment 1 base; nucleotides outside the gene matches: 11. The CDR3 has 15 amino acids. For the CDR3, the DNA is TGTGCCAGCCTAATCCGGCGGGAGAGGTCCTACGAGCAGTACTTC. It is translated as CASLIRRERSYEQYF.

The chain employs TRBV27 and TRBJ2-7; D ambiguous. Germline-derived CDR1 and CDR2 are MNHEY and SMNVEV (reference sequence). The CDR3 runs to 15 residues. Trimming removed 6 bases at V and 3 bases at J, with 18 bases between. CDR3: CASSALGKLGYEQYF. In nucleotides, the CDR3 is TGTGCCAGCAGCGCTCTGGGGAAGTTGGGCTACGAGCAGTACTTC.

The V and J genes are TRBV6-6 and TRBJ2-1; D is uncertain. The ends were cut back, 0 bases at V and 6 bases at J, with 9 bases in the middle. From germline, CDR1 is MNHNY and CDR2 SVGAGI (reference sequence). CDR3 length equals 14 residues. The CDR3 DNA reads TGTGCCAGCAGTTACTCGAATCCAGTCAATGAGCAGTTCTTC. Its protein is CASSYSNPVNEQFF.

The DNA of the CDR3 is TGTGCCAGCGCCTCGGGGGGGGGCGCCGGTCAGCCCCAGCATTTT. The encoded protein is CASASGGGAGQPQHF. The chain carries TRBV2 and TRBJ1-5, with a weak D call TRBD1 (6 bases). Trimming left V 8 bases short and J 6 bases short, with 20 bases between. Per germline, CDR1 SNHLY and CDR2 FYNNEI. The CDR3 spans 15 residues.

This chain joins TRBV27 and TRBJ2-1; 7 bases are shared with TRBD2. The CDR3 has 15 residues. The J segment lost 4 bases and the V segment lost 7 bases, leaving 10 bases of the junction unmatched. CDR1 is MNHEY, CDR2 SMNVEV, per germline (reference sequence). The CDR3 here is CASNGASGPYNEQFF. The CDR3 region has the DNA TGTGCCAGCAATGGGGCTAGCGGTCCTTACAATGAGCAGTTCTTC.

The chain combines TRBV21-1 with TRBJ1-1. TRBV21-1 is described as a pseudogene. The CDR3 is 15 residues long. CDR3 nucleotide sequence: TGTGCCAGCAGCAAAGCCCCCTGGGGGGGGAAAGTAGCTTTCTTT. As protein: CASSKAPWGGKVAFF.

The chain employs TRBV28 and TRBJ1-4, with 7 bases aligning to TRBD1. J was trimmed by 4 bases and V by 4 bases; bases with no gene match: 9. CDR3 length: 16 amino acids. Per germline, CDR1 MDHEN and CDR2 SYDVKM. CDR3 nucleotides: TGTGCCAGCAGTTCGATCTTGGGACAGCGTAATGAAAAACTGTTTTTT. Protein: CASSSILGQRNEKLFF.

CDR3 coding DNA: TGTGCCAGCAGTGAGCACCCGGACAGGATTGGTCGGGCACGAGCTTTCTTT. It yields the protein CASSEHPDRIGRARAFF. The chain is built from TRBV6-1 and TRBJ1-1; TRBD1 agrees at 7 bases. Germline trimming cut 3 bases from V and 10 bases from J; bases unmatched to any gene: 20. Germline V gene lookup returns CDR1 MNHNS and CDR2 SASEGT. The CDR3 contains 17 residues.

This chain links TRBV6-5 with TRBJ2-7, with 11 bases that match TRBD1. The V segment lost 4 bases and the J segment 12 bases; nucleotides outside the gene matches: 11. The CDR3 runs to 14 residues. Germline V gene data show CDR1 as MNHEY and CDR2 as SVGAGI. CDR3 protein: CASSSGDRGIPGYF. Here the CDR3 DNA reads TGTGCCAGCAGTTCCGGGGACAGGGGGATCCCGGGGTACTTC.

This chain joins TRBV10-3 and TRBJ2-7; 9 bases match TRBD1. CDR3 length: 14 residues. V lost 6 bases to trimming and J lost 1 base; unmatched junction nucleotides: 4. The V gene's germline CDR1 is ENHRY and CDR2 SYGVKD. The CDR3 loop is CAIRTGGTSYEQYF. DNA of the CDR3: TGTGCCATCAGGACAGGGGGGACATCCTACGAGCAGTACTTC.

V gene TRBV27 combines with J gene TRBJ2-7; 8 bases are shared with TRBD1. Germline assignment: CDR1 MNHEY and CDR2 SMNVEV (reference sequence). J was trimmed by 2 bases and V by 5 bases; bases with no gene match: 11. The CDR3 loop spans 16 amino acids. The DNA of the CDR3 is TGTGCCAGCAGTCCTTTGGACAGGGACCAAACCTACGAGCAGTACTTC. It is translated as CASSPLDRDQTYEQYF.

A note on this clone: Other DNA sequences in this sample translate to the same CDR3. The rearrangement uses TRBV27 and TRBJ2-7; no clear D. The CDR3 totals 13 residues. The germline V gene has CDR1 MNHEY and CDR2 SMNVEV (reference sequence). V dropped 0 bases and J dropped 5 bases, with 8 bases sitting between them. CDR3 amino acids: CASSLSSSNEQYF. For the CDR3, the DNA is TGTGCCAGCAGTTTATCAAGCAGCAACGAGCAGTACTTC.

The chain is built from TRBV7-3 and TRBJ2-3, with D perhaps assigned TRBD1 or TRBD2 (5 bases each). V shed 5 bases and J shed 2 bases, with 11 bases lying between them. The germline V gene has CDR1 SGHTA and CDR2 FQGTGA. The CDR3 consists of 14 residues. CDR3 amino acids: CASSPGTATDTQYF. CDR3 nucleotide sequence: TGTGCCAGCAGCCCCGGGACGGCCACAGATACGCAGTATTTT.

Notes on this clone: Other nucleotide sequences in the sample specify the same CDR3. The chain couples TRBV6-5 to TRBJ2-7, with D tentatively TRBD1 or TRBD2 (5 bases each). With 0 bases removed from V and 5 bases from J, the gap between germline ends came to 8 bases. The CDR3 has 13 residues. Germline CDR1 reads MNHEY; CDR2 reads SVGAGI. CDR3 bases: TGTGCCAGCAGTTACTCGGGGGTGAACGAGCAGTACTTC. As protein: CASSYSGVNEQYF.

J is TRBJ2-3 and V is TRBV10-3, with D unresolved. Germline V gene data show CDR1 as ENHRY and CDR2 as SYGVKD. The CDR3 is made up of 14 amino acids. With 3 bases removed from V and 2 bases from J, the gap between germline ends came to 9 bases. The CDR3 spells CAISDPLNTDTQYF. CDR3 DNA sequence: TGTGCCATCAGTGACCCGCTCAACACAGATACGCAGTATTTT.

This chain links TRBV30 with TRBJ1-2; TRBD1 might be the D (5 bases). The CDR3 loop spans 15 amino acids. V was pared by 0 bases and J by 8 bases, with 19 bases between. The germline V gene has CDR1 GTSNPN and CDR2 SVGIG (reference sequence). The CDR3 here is CAWSVRGGMSEGYTF. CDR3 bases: TGTGCCTGGAGTGTACGGGGGGGGATGAGTGAGGGCTACACCTTC.

CDR3 DNA: TGTGCCAGCAGTTTATTTGGTGGGGGGGGCTATGGCTACACCTTC. Its translation: CASSLFGGGGYGYTF. V and J are TRBV27 and TRBJ1-2, with D possibly matching TRBD1 (5 bases). CDR1 and CDR2 (germline): MNHEY, SMNVEV (reference sequence). The CDR3 sequence is 15 residues long. V was clipped by 1 base and J by 4 bases, with 13 bases between them.